These 11 T cell receptor beta chains came from one sample sequenced in a study of blood T cells in healthy people across ages. A sample-barcoded 5' primer and a J-beta primer mix were used in a second PCR of roughly 6 to 12 cycles. One entry per CDR3 protein results from TCRdb running MiXCR on the 5' RACE reads. The sample yields over 600,000 distinct CDR3 sequences, roughly 50% seen once. The sequenced sample was blood. These receptors were taken from a man aged 35 to 55 in good health.

The J gene is TRBJ2-3, the V gene TRBV11-3; 7 positions match TRBD1. This CDR3 is built from 17 residues. Germline CDR1 and CDR2: SGHNT and YENEEA. Unmatched junction bases numbered 7, after V lost 1 base and J lost 0 bases. CDR3 in amino acids: CASSLGDRISSTDTQYF. CDR3 DNA: TGTGCCAGCAGCTTAGGGGACAGAATCTCTAGCACAGATACGCAGTATTTT.

The V call is TRBV12-3 or TRBV12-4, the J call TRBJ1-3; 8 nucleotides agree with TRBD1. CDR3 size: 14 residues. Losses at the gene ends were 6 bases for V and 4 bases for J; bases not matched to a gene: 5. The CDR3 DNA sequence: TGTGCCAGCAGCTTCGGACAGGGAGGAAACACCATATATTTT. It specifies CASSFGQGGNTIYF.

The chain couples TRBV2 to TRBJ1-4; D possibly corresponds to TRBD1 (6 bases). CDR1 is SNHLY and CDR2 is FYNNEI in the germline V gene. This CDR3 is built from 15 residues. V gave up 6 bases and J gave up 0 bases, with 11 bases separating them. For the CDR3, the DNA is TGTGCCAGCAGCGACAGGAGTTCAACTAATGAAAAACTGTTTTTT. Translating gives CASSDRSSTNEKLFF.

The rearrangement joins TRBV5-1 to TRBJ1-1; tentative D call: TRBD1 (5 bases). This CDR3 contains 15 residues. From germline, CDR1 is SGHRS and CDR2 YFSETQ. V was clipped by 3 bases and J by 5 bases, with 17 bases between them. CDR3 amino acids: CASSSRGGLGTEAFF. CDR3 nucleotide sequence: TGCGCCAGCAGCTCCCGGGGGGGACTGGGAACTGAAGCTTTCTTT.

The chain has TRBV5-1 and TRBJ2-1; D remains ambiguous. The ends were cut back, 2 bases at V and 0 bases at J, with 9 bases in the middle. This CDR3 region has 15 residues. Germline V gives CDR1 SGHRS, CDR2 YFSETQ. The CDR3 DNA follows: TGCGCCAGCAGCTTTCGGGTCGGCTCCTACAATGAGCAGTTCTTC. Amino acids: CASSFRVGSYNEQFF.

The chain couples TRBV28 to TRBJ1-1; D gene ambiguous. V was trimmed by 7 bases and J by 8 bases, leaving 17 bases between them. CDR3 length: 13 amino acids. CDR1 and CDR2 (germline): MDHEN, SYDVKM. The CDR3 is CASTSPPKEEAFF. Here the CDR3 DNA reads TGTGCCAGCACCAGTCCCCCCAAAGAAGAAGCTTTCTTT.

This clonotype was counted a few times. This chain uses TRBV4-3 with TRBJ2-2; D is unclear. CDR3 length: 16 residues. Between the trimmed V and J ends, which lost 0 bases and 0 bases, there was a span of 8 bases. Germline values: CDR1 LGHNA, CDR2 YSLEER. This CDR3 reads CASSQDPLANTGELFF. In nucleotides, the CDR3 is TGCGCCAGCAGCCAAGATCCACTCGCGAACACCGGGGAGCTGTTTTTT.

This clonotype was detected a few times. This chain uses TRBV7-3 with TRBJ2-1; no reliable D call. V lost 5 bases, J lost 10 bases, and 15 bases lay in between. The CDR3 sequence is 13 residues long. Germline CDR1 and CDR2: SGHTA and FQGTGA. CDR3 nucleotide sequence: TGTGCCAGCAGCGCGACGGGTACCACGGAGCAGTTCTTC. It yields the protein CASSATGTTEQFF. Full variable domain (rest looked up from reference TRBV7-3 and TRBJ2-1): GAGVSQTPSNKVTEKGKYVELRCDPISGHTALYWYRQSLGQGPEFLIYFQGTGAADDSGLPNDRFFAVRPEGSVSTLKIQRTERGDSAVYLCASSATGTTEQFFGPGTRLTVL.

Concerning this clonotype: One end of the junction fails to match germline, which may point to a read error. V is TRBV9 and J is TRBJ2-3; TRBD2 matches 8 bases. From germline, CDR1 is SGDLS and CDR2 YYNGEE. This CDR3 is built from 16 residues. The CDR3 sequence is CACSVFSGSGADTQYF. The CDR3 region has the DNA TGTGCCTGCAGCGTATTCAGCGGGAGTGGGGCGGATACGCAGTATTTT.

V usage is TRBV7-9 and J usage is TRBJ1-1; D is perhaps TRBD1 (5 bases). The CDR3 loop spans 16 amino acids. The germline V gene encodes CDR1 SEHNR and CDR2 FQNEAQ (reference sequence). Between the trimmed V and J ends, which lost 5 bases and 3 bases, there was a span of 19 bases. CDR3: CASSRPPGGGDTEAFF. Here the CDR3 DNA reads TGTGCCAGCAGCAGACCCCCTGGTGGGGGAGACACTGAAGCTTTCTTT.

The rearrangement joins TRBV6-2 or TRBV6-3 to TRBJ1-2, with no clear D. The CDR3 runs to 14 residues. Trimming took off 8 bases at V and 8 bases at J, with 21 bases between the two ends. Germline CDR1 MNHEY, CDR2 SVGEGT. CDR3 DNA: TGTGCCAGCGAAACGGAAATAGGGCGGCTCGGCTACACCTTC. Translating it yields CASETEIGRLGYTF.